This TCR beta chain was identified during a study of cytotoxic CD8 clonotypes in ibrutinib-treated CLL. Study outcomes and limitations: There were differences in sampling times between sustained-remission and progressing patients.

Repertoires were generated with immunoSEQ multiplex PCR, while TCRdb's copy carries only in-frame clones and drops some. The table shows roughly 160,000 clones, with 81% occurring only once. TCR beta library input comprised roughly 1.9 micrograms of genomic DNA from cryopreserved PBMCs. Details on this clone: Antigen unknown.

V was clipped by 5 bases and J by 1 base, with 15 bases between them. The CDR3 is 15 residues long. CDR1 and CDR2 (germline): MDHEN, SYDVKM. The source was PBMCs, collected after 12 months of ibrutinib treatment. This TCR was recovered from a human donor with chronic lymphocytic leukemia. This chain uses TRBV28 with TRBJ2-7; D gene uncertain. CDR3 amino acids: CASSLGGQYSYEQYF. The CDR3 DNA is TGTGCCAGCAGTCTGGGTGGCCAATATTCCTACGAGCAGTACTTC.